A selection of T cell receptor beta chains follows, all from one sample in a study of cytomegalovirus exposure and HLA in healthy donors. Sequenced by immunoSEQ multiplex PCR; TCRdb stores in-frame clones only, minus some. The sample includes about 82,000 clones, roughly 72% of them seen just once. What was sequenced was PBMCs. Receptors were obtained from a woman aged 45-65 years in good health and CMV-seropositive. The CDR3 runs from the conserved cysteine through the conserved F or W. A D gene is named only where the DNA matches it firmly. Expanded clones get a size class; other rows say once, few or many, or leave the size out.

j_call | v_call | d_call | clone_size | cdr3_nt | cdr3_aa
TRBJ2-7 | TRBV6-5 | TRBD2 | - | TGTGCCAGCAGTTTATATAGCGGGAGAGAGTACGAGCAGTACTTC | CASSLYSGREYEQYF
TRBJ2-1 | TRBV7-8 | - | - | TGTGCCAGCAGCGGAAACAGGTGGCCTCCGTTCGATGAGCAGTTCTTC | CASSGNRWPPFDEQFF
TRBJ1-3 | TRBV18 | - | - | TGTGCCAGCTCACCCGGTCTCGCCACCTCTGGAAACACCATATATTTT | CASSPGLATSGNTIYF
TRBJ2-7 | TRBV6-1 | TRBD2 | few | TGTGCCAGCAGTGTTTCGGGACTAGCGTCCTACGAGCAGTACTTC | CASSVSGLASYEQYF
TRBJ1-5 | TRBV19 | - | - | TGTGCCAGTACCTTCGGGGAGAGGAGCAATCAGCCCCAGCATTTT | CASTFGERSNQPQHF
TRBJ2-5 | TRBV28 | TRBD1 | - | TGTGCCAGCAGCACAGGGGGCCGGGAGACCCAGTACTTC | CASSTGGRETQYF
TRBJ1-3 | TRBV11-2 | - | - | TGTGCCAGCAGCTTAGATCGGGGGGCCCTGGACACCATATATTTT | CASSLDRGALDTIYF
TRBJ1-5 | TRBV6-6 | - | - | TGTGCCAGCAGTTCCCCGGGAAGCAATCAGCCCCAGCATTTT | CASSSPGSNQPQHF
TRBJ1-1 | TRBV2 | TRBD1 | - | TGTGCCAGCTGCCGGGACAGGACTGAAGCTTTCTTT | CASCRDRTEAFF
TRBJ1-1 | TRBV6-1 | - | - | TGTGCCAGCAGAGACCGCGCGGCAACTGAAGCTTTCTTT | CASRDRAATEAFF
TRBJ1-2 | TRBV27 | - | - | TGTGCCAGCAGACGACTGAATAACTATGGCTACACCTTC | CASRRLNNYGYTF
TRBJ2-7 | TRBV9 | TRBD2 | few | TGTGCCAGCAGCGCTAGCGGGAGGACCTACGAGCAGTACTTC | CASSASGRTYEQYF
TRBJ2-6 | TRBV27 | - | - | TGTGCCAGCAGTTCCTTAGGAGGCTCTGGGGCCAACGTCCTGACTTTC | CASSSLGGSGANVLTF
TRBJ1-2 | TRBV19 | - | - | TGTGCCAGTAGTACAGGAGGGGGGGATAACTATGGCTACACCTTC | CASSTGGGDNYGYTF
TRBJ2-5 | TRBV28 | TRBD1 | - | TGTGCCAGCAGTTTACCGGGACAGGGGACCCAAGAGACCCAGTACTTC | CASSLPGQGTQETQYF
TRBJ2-2 | TRBV6-6 | TRBD2 | - | TGTGCCACCGCTTTGGGACTAGCGAACACCGGGGAGCTGTTTTTT | CATALGLANTGELFF
TRBJ2-5 | TRBV11-2 | TRBD1 | few | TGTGCCAGCAGCCCCAACTTGGGACAGGGTTTGGGGGAGACCCAGTACTTC | CASSPNLGQGLGETQYF
TRBJ2-5 | TRBV4-1 | TRBD2 | - | TGCGCCAGCAGCCGACATCCGGGACTAGCGGGAGAGACCCAGTACTTC | CASSRHPGLAGETQYF
TRBJ2-6 | TRBV9 | TRBD1 | - | TGTGCCAGCAGCGCGGCCAGGGGGACGGGGGCCAACGTCCTGACTTTC | CASSAARGTGANVLTF
TRBJ2-1 | TRBV19 | - | once | TGTGCCAGTAGTTTAGGGCAGGGGTCCTACAATGAGCAGTTCTTC | CASSLGQGSYNEQFF
TRBJ2-7 | TRBV2 | - | - | TGTGCCAGCAGTGAATTCTGGAGCTCCTACGAGCAGTACTTC | CASSEFWSSYEQYF
TRBJ2-3 | TRBV29-1 | - | once | TGCAGCGTTGGACAGGCGTCAGATACGCGGTATTTT | CSVGQASDTRYF
TRBJ2-7 | TRBV12-2 | - | - | TGTGCAAGTCGCCCACCGAGGGGGCTAAGCTCCTACGAGCAGTACTTC | CASRPPRGLSSYEQYF
TRBJ1-1 | TRBV6-1 | - | - | TGTGCCAGCTCAATGGAGATGAACACTGAAGCTTTCTTT | CASSMEMNTEAFF
TRBJ1-2 | TRBV15 | - | - | TGTGCCACCAGCAGAGGGTATGAGGGAACGAGGTATGGCTACACCTTC | CATSRGYEGTRYGYTF
TRBJ1-4 | TRBV29-1 | TRBD1 | - | TGCAGCGTGTCACAGGGGGGAACTAATGAAAAACTGTTTTTT | CSVSQGGTNEKLFF
TRBJ2-3 | TRBV18 | - | - | TGTGCCAGCTCACCATACATCGATACGCAGTATTTT | CASSPYIDTQYF
TRBJ2-7 | TRBV7-9 | - | - | TGTGCCAGCAGCTCCCAGGACATGTCCTCCTACGAGCAGTACTTC | CASSSQDMSSYEQYF
TRBJ1-1 | TRBV16 | - | - | TGTGCCAGCAGCCAACGTCGAGCGGACACTGAAGCTTTCTTT | CASSQRRADTEAFF
TRBJ2-7 | TRBV29-1 | - | - | TGCAGCGTTGAACGGGAATCGGGAAGTCACGAGCAGTACTTC | CSVERESGSHEQYF
TRBJ2-5 | TRBV2 | TRBD2 | - | TGTGCCAGCAGTGAAGATAGTGAGGTGGAGCGGGAGTGGGTAATAGAGACCCAGTACTTC | CASSEDSEVEREWVIETQYF
TRBJ2-1 | TRBV29-1 | - | - | TGCAGCGGGGGAAGGGGCGAGACCAATGAGCAGTTCTTC | CSGGRGETNEQFF
TRBJ1-4 | TRBV14 | - | medium-sized | TGTGCCAGCAGCCAAGTCAGGGGCCCTAATGAAAAACTGTTTTTT | CASSQVRGPNEKLFF
TRBJ1-1 | TRBV2 | TRBD1 | - | TGTGCCAGCAGGGACGACAGGAGGGACAGCACTGAAGCTTTCTTT | CASRDDRRDSTEAFF
TRBJ1-5 | TRBV19 | - | - | TGTGCCAGTAGTTTCAACGGGGGGGGAAATCAGCCCCAGCATTTT | CASSFNGGGNQPQHF
TRBJ1-1 | TRBV7-3 | - | - | TGTGCCAGCAGCCCTGGTGGCCCTAGGACTGAAGCTTTCTTT | CASSPGGPRTEAFF
TRBJ1-5 | TRBV6-1 | TRBD1 | - | TGTGCCAGCAGTGAAAGACAGGGTTACAGCAATCAGCCCCAGCATTTT | CASSERQGYSNQPQHF
TRBJ1-5 | TRBV30 | - | - | TGTGCCTGGAGTGTACAGGTAAATCAGCCCCAGCATTTT | CAWSVQVNQPQHF
TRBJ2-3 | TRBV18 | TRBD2 | - | TGTGCCAGCTCACCTTCAGCGGGAGATTCAGATACGCAGTATTTT | CASSPSAGDSDTQYF
TRBJ2-6 | TRBV25-1 | - | - | TGTGCCAGCAGTGAGGCAGGGTTTGGGGCCAACGTCCTGACTTTC | CASSEAGFGANVLTF
TRBJ2-3 | TRBV28 | TRBD2 | - | TGTGCCAGCAGTTTACTAGCGGCCAGGGATACGCAGTATTTT | CASSLLAARDTQYF